Following are 5 T cell receptor beta chains from one sample sequenced in a study of graft-versus-host responses after intestinal transplantation. Repertoires were generated with immunoSEQ multiplex PCR, while TCRdb's copy carries only in-frame clones and drops some. The sample consists of about 110,000 clones, about 91% of them appearing once. Their antigens are not known. The input for sequencing was unstimulated CD4+ T cells sorted from spleen or lymph node cells, taken before transplant. These receptors were taken from a human donor who was the organ donor for an intestinal transplant.

A few counts support this clone. The V gene is TRBV6-5, the J gene TRBJ1-1; a weak D match, TRBD1 (6 bases). The CDR3 runs 16 residues. Germline V gene data show CDR1 as MNHEY and CDR2 as SVGAGI. Trimming stripped 0 bases from V and 7 bases from J, with 18 bases between. Written as DNA, the CDR3 is TGTGCCAGCAGTTACTCGAGGGGGGACTGGGCTAATGAAGCTTTCTTT. This encodes CASSYSRGDWANEAFF.

In its sample, this clone was seen once. This chain joins TRBV6-1 and TRBJ2-5, with D unresolved. This CDR3 is built from 16 residues. The germline V gene encodes CDR1 MNHNS and CDR2 SASEGT. V lost 1 base and J 1 base, leaving 13 bases between the germline ends. CDR3 protein: CASSEGTDPGQETQYF. DNA of the CDR3: TGTGCCAGCAGTGAAGGTACCGACCCGGGCCAAGAGACCCAGTACTTC.

The V and J genes are TRBV20-1 and TRBJ2-1; D gene uncertain. Germline lookup yields CDR1 DFQATT and CDR2 SNEGSKA (reference sequence). V shed 4 bases and J shed 5 bases, with 6 bases lying between them. This CDR3 comprises 11 residues. Here the CDR3 reads CSAIKNNEQFF. The CDR3 bases are TGCAGTGCTATAAAGAACAATGAGCAGTTCTTC.

This sequence joins TRBV7-6 and TRBJ2-3, with TRBD2 as a possible D gene (6 bases). V dropped 4 bases and J dropped 6 bases, with 14 bases sitting between them. This CDR3 region has 14 residues. CDR1 and CDR2 from the germline V gene are SGHVS and FNYEAQ. The DNA of the CDR3 is TGTGCCAGCAGCTCCCGCCGCGGGACCGATACGCAGTATTTT. As protein: CASSSRRGTDTQYF.

This chain uses TRBV6-5 with TRBJ2-3; 9 bases are a match to TRBD1. J lost 2 bases, V lost 7 bases, and 4 bases had no gene match. The germline CDR1 and CDR2 sequences are MNHEY and SVGAGI. The CDR3 covers 14 residues. CDR3 region: CASNRDRATDTQYF. The CDR3 bases are TGTGCCAGCAACCGGGACAGGGCCACAGATACGCAGTATTTT.